The present TCR beta chain was sequenced within a study of CD8 T cells in Susac syndrome. The authors sequenced TCR beta from blood CD8+ and CD4+ T cells. The study used treatment-naive patients who had stable or active relapsing-remitting disease as multiple sclerosis controls. Random hexamers primed reverse transcription of 0.5 to 1 ug RNA. immunoSEQ multiplex PCR amplified TCR beta CDR3 across 54 Vbeta, 13 Jbeta. From the immunoSEQ multiplex PCR reads, TCRdb called clonotypes with MiXCR, one entry per CDR3 protein. The data hold about 150,000 distinct CDR3 sequences, with 85% to 95% observed a single time. Germline trimming cut 5 bases from V and 8 bases from J; bases unmatched to any gene: 10. The CDR3 runs 14 residues. The germline V gene has CDR1 DFQATT and CDR2 SNEGSKA (reference sequence).

Sequenced sample: CD4+ T cells from PBMCs. This chain joins TRBV20-1 and TRBJ2-1; TRBD2 matches at 9 bases. This TCR came from a human donor with multiple sclerosis. The CDR3 region is CSASGTSKGYEQFF. The CDR3, as DNA: TGCAGTGCTTCCGGGACTAGCAAGGGATATGAGCAGTTCTTC.